Following are 17 T cell receptor beta chains from one sample sequenced in a study of post-analysis software for immune sequencing data. General observations from the study: In patients, TRBV5-6, TRBV5-1 and TRBV20-1 belonged to five TRBV segments found more frequently than in controls.

No antigen has been assigned to these receptors. The library was made from cDNA and included unique molecular identifiers. TCRdb used MiXCR to reprocess the PCR reads, holding one entry per CDR3 protein. The table includes approximately 660,000 distinct CDR3 sequences, approximately 59% detected once. Specimen: blood. The receptors shown here come from a girl aged 2-10 years with multiple sclerosis.

The chain combines TRBV20-1 with TRBJ2-3; 11 positions agree with TRBD2. The V gene end was trimmed by 3 bases and the J gene end by 2 bases; junction bases not matched to a gene: 7. Germline V lookup: CDR1 DFQATT, CDR2 SNEGSKA (reference sequence). The CDR3 sequence is 16 residues long. CDR3 in amino acids: CSARAVAGGDTDTQYF. CDR3 nucleotides: TGCAGTGCTAGGGCGGTAGCGGGAGGGGACACAGATACGCAGTATTTT.

This sequence joins TRBV5-1 and TRBJ2-7; a weak D match, TRBD1 (6 bases). The CDR3 is 15 amino acids. V was pared by 0 bases and J by 1 base, with 11 bases between. CDR1 is SGHRS, CDR2 YFSETQ, per germline. CDR3 bases: TGCGCCAGCAGCTTGGTTCCAGGGGTATCCTACGAGCAGTACTTC. Translating it yields CASSLVPGVSYEQYF.

V usage is TRBV6-5 and J usage is TRBJ2-7, with 10 bases that match TRBD2. CDR1 is MNHEY and CDR2 is SVGAGI in the germline V gene. The length of the CDR3 is 16 residues. V shed 5 bases and J 5 bases; nucleotides not matched to a gene: 12. This CDR3 reads CASSLGGASGSNEQYF. The DNA of the CDR3 is TGTGCCAGCAGTCTGGGAGGGGCTAGCGGGAGTAACGAGCAGTACTTC.

This chain connects TRBV20-1 to TRBJ2-3; TRBD1 matches at 9 bases. The trim removed 3 bases at V and 7 bases at J, leaving 5 bases unmatched. The germline V gene encodes CDR1 DFQATT and CDR2 SNEGSKA (reference sequence). The CDR3 consists of 13 residues. The CDR3: CSARGQGVYTQYF. The CDR3 DNA reads as TGCAGTGCTAGGGGACAGGGAGTATATACGCAGTATTTT.

The gene calls are TRBV20-1 and TRBJ2-1, with D unresolved. The CDR3 length is 13 residues. The ends were cut back, 1 base at V and 5 bases at J, with 9 bases in the middle. Germline assignment: CDR1 DFQATT and CDR2 SNEGSKA (reference sequence). The CDR3 reads CSARVVWDNEQFF. CDR3 in DNA: TGCAGTGCTAGAGTAGTCTGGGACAATGAGCAGTTCTTC.

The V and J genes are TRBV6-5 and TRBJ1-5, with D perhaps TRBD1 (6 bases). V was cut by 10 bases and J by 3 bases, with 13 bases left in between. Germline V gene sequence: CDR1 MNHEY, CDR2 SVGAGI. The CDR3 runs to 13 residues. CDR3 sequence (DNA): TGTGCCACCAGAACAGGGCACAATCAGCCCCAGCATTTT. Its protein product is CATRTGHNQPQHF.

The chain uses TRBV10-3 and TRBJ2-5; a weak D match, TRBD2 (5 bases). The J call may not be correct, given that the DNA end is closer to TRBJ2-7. The CDR3 runs 13 residues. Germline CDR1 and CDR2: ENHRY and SYGVKD. CDR3 DNA sequence: TGTGCCATCAACTCGGGGTCTATCTACGAGCAGTACTTC. Residues: CAINSGSIYEQYF.

The chain combines TRBV6-2 or TRBV6-3 with TRBJ1-5; D ambiguous. Germline CDR1 reads MNHEY; CDR2 reads SVGEGT. This CDR3 is built from 12 residues. The ends were cut back, 5 bases at V and 3 bases at J, with 5 bases in the middle. The CDR3 reads CASSEYNQPQHF. CDR3 in DNA: TGTGCCAGCAGTGAATACAATCAGCCCCAGCATTTT.

This sequence joins TRBV5-1 and TRBJ2-7, with 8 bases fitting TRBD2. The CDR3 is made up of 17 amino acids. Losses at the gene ends were 0 bases for V and 2 bases for J; bases not matched to a gene: 10. The germline V gene encodes CDR1 SGHRS and CDR2 YFSETQ. The CDR3 DNA reads TGCGCCAGCAGCTTGGGCCCGGGAGGGCCAGGGGCCTACGAGCAGTACTTC. Translated, it gives CASSLGPGGPGAYEQYF.

The chain links TRBV7-3 to TRBJ2-1; TRBD2 is a possible D gene (6 bases). CDR3 length: 14 residues. Looked up from germline, CDR1 is SGHTA and CDR2 is FQGTGA. The ends were cut back, 5 bases at V and 10 bases at J, with 18 bases in the middle. The CDR3 reads CASSQNLGGGEQFF. The DNA of the CDR3 is TGTGCCAGCAGCCAAAACCTGGGGGGTGGGGAGCAGTTCTTC.

The chain carries TRBV5-5 and TRBJ2-3; no reliable D call. Trimming removed 2 bases from V and 3 bases from J, with 4 bases in between. This CDR3 is built from 12 residues. Germline CDR1 is SGHKS and CDR2 is YYEKEE (reference sequence). The CDR3 bases are TGTGCCAGCAGCTTACAGACAGATACGCAGTATTTT. It specifies CASSLQTDTQYF. Based on the CDR3 plus reference TRBV5-5 and TRBJ2-3, the full variable domain is DAGVTQSPTHLIKTRGQQVTLRCSPISGHKSVSWYQQVLGQGPQFIFQYYEKEERGRGNFPDRFSARQFPNYSSELNVNALLLGDSALYLCASSLQTDTQYFGPGTRLTVL.

This clonotype came up a few times. The chain employs TRBV6-5 and TRBJ2-1; TRBD2 matches at 7 bases. The CDR3 has 16 amino acids. The germline V gene has CDR1 MNHEY and CDR2 SVGAGI. V shed 0 bases, J shed 3 bases, and the junction held 5 bases outside the gene matches. The CDR3 DNA reads as TGTGCCAGCAGTTACTCGATAGGCGGGGGCTACAATGAGCAGTTCTTC. The encoded protein is CASSYSIGGGYNEQFF.

For this clonotype: A much larger clone lies a single base off, so this may be a read error. The CDR3 loop is CASSYSTSGVNEQFF. The CDR3 DNA sequence: TGTGCCAGCAGTTACTCGACTAGCGGGGTGAATGAGCAGTTCTTC. V is TRBV6-2 or TRBV6-3 and J is TRBJ2-1, with 11 bases fitting TRBD2. From germline, CDR1 is MNHEY and CDR2 SVGEGT. The CDR3 totals 15 residues. The J segment lost 7 bases and the V segment lost 0 bases, leaving 2 bases of the junction unmatched.

The chain is built from TRBV6-4 and TRBJ1-2; D perhaps matches TRBD1 (5 bases). The CDR3 contains 13 residues. Per germline, CDR1 MRHNA and CDR2 SNTAGT. V was pared by 5 bases and J by 8 bases, with 15 bases between. CDR3: CASSPGTKQGYTF. The DNA of the CDR3 is TGTGCCAGCAGTCCCGGGACCAAACAAGGCTACACCTTC.

This chain links TRBV20-1 with TRBJ2-7; 13 positions agree with TRBD2. The V and J ends lost 5 bases and 2 bases, in that order; junction bases with no gene match: 9. Per germline, CDR1 DFQATT and CDR2 SNEGSKA (reference sequence). The CDR3 contains 16 residues. Here the CDR3 DNA reads TGCAGTGCTGAACCCCGAGGACTAGCGGGGGCCTACGAGCAGTACTTC. Encoded protein: CSAEPRGLAGAYEQYF.

This clonotype was detected only a few times. The J gene is TRBJ1-2, the V gene TRBV16, with 7 bases aligning to TRBD1. Germline V CDR1 and CDR2: KGHSY, FQNENV. Trimming cost V 4 bases and J 7 bases; bases outside gene matches: 6. The CDR3 has 13 amino acids. CDR3 nucleotide sequence: TGTGCCAGCAGCCGGGGGACAGTAGGTGGCTACACCTTC. It yields the protein CASSRGTVGGYTF.

V is TRBV3-1 and J is TRBJ2-7; unclear D gene. V gave up 0 bases and J gave up 1 base, with 10 bases separating them. Germline V lookup: CDR1 LGHDT, CDR2 YNNKEL (reference sequence). CDR3 length: 15 amino acids. CDR3 sequence reads: CASSQDLQLSYEQYF. The CDR3 DNA reads as TGTGCCAGCAGCCAAGATTTACAGCTATCCTACGAGCAGTACTTC.